This T cell receptor beta chain derives from a study of type 1 and type 2 diabetes patients. With V trimmed by 3 bases and J by 2 bases, 5 bases remained unmatched. Germline V gene data show CDR1 as SGDLS and CDR2 as YYNGEE. This CDR3 spans 14 amino acids. This clonotype came up a few times. Its antigen is currently unknown. Donors had no other autoimmune disease or infection in four weeks. Study-wide results and caveats: A median of one highly-expanded CD4+ clone, covering approximately 4% of reads, occurred in type 2 diabetes. Type 2 diabetes and control samples shared highly correlated V and J usage, averaging approximately 0.97.

PCR was run on genomic DNA. Multiplex PCR with 30 forward and 13 reverse primers amplified the TCR beta CDR3. TCRdb reanalysed the multiplex PCR reads using MiXCR and keeps one entry per CDR3 protein. The table has 250,000 or so distinct CDR3 sequences, approximately 45% seen once. The specimen sequenced was peripheral blood mononuclear cells (PBMCs). The origin of this receptor is a man between 18 and 29 years old with type 2 diabetes. The genes are TRBV9 and TRBJ2-7, with TRBD1 matching over 7 bases. The DNA for the CDR3 is TGTGCCAGCAGCGCGGGACAGTCAACCTACGAGCAGTACTTC. This codes for CASSAGQSTYEQYF.